Below, 23 T cell receptor beta chains from the same sample are listed, as sequenced in a study of cytomegalovirus exposure and HLA in healthy donors. Researchers ran the PCR with 60 Vbeta and 13 Jbeta primers. Assay used: immunoSEQ multiplex PCR; TCRdb lists only in-frame clones, some missing. The table has tens of thousands of clones, 65% to 70% seen once. The sample was PBMCs. These receptors were obtained from a man aged 35-49 years in good health and CMV-seropositive.

This clone was seen just once. The V and J genes are TRBV7-9 and TRBJ2-5; 9 bases are a match to TRBD2. The J call may be mistaken, given a closer DNA end match to TRBJ2-7. The CDR3 is made up of 14 amino acids. The germline gives CDR1 SEHNR, CDR2 FQNEAQ (reference sequence). The CDR3 nucleotides are TGTGCCAGCAGCCCTCTAGCGGGGCCTTACGAGCAGTACTTC. Amino acid sequence: CASSPLAGPYEQYF.

CDR3 sequence: CASNPNWAPDSNQPQHF. CDR3 bases: TGTGCCAGCAACCCCAACTGGGCACCTGATAGCAATCAGCCCCAGCATTTT. V gene TRBV28 combines with J gene TRBJ1-5; the D is unclear. This CDR3 spans 17 amino acids. Germline values: CDR1 MDHEN, CDR2 SYDVKM. V was shortened by 7 bases and J by 0 bases, with 19 bases between the two germline ends.

The chain uses TRBV6-6 and TRBJ1-2; 7 bases fit TRBD1. CDR3 size: 14 residues. Trimming took 5 bases from V and 4 from J; bases not matched to a gene: 7. The germline CDR1 and CDR2 sequences are MNHNY and SVGAGI (reference sequence). In nucleotides, the CDR3 is TGTGCCAGCAGTCCGGACAGGTCCCTCTATGGCTACACCTTC. Translating it yields CASSPDRSLYGYTF.

The chain uses TRBV5-6 and TRBJ2-7, with D possibly TRBD1 on 6 matching bases. The V end lost 2 bases, the J end lost 4 bases, and 13 bases lay between the germline ends. CDR3 length equals 14 residues. Germline loops: CDR1 SGHDT, CDR2 YYEEEE. CDR3 sequence: CASSFLDSRYEQYF. CDR3 nucleotides: TGTGCCAGCAGCTTTTTGGACAGCCGATACGAGCAGTACTTC.

The chain uses TRBV11-2 and TRBJ1-2, with TRBD1 matching over 7 bases. The CDR3 is made up of 14 amino acids. The junction had 7 bases not matched to a gene; V was cut back by 6 bases and J by 3 bases. Germline loops: CDR1 SGHAT, CDR2 FQNNGV. DNA of the CDR3: TGTGCCAGCAGAAGGAGCCAGGGGGACTATGGCTACACCTTC. Translated: CASRRSQGDYGYTF.

The rearrangement uses TRBV5-1 and TRBJ2-7; TRBD2 aligns across 7 bases. CDR3 length: 16 amino acids. Unmatched junction bases numbered 7, after V lost 0 bases and J lost 1 base. CDR1 SGHRS and CDR2 YFSETQ come from the germline V gene. The DNA for the CDR3 is TGCGCCAGCAGCTTGGGGAGGGCTAGCGGATCCTACGAGCAGTACTTC. Amino acid sequence: CASSLGRASGSYEQYF.

J is TRBJ2-1 and V is TRBV9, with 12 nucleotides matching TRBD2. CDR3 length: 18 residues. Germline V CDR1 and CDR2: SGDLS, YYNGEE. V shed 0 bases and J 7 bases; nucleotides not matched to a gene: 11. CDR3 protein: CASSVDPFLAGGPNEQFF. The CDR3 DNA is TGTGCCAGCAGCGTAGACCCCTTCCTAGCGGGAGGGCCGAATGAGCAGTTCTTC.

The chain links TRBV6-5 to TRBJ1-1; D gene ambiguous. Between the trimmed V and J ends, which lost 1 base and 1 base, there was a span of 4 bases. CDR1 and CDR2 (germline): MNHEY, SVGAGI. The CDR3 covers 13 residues. CDR3 nucleotide sequence: TGTGCCAGCAGTTACTGGCAGAACACTGAAGCTTTCTTT. Amino acids: CASSYWQNTEAFF.

This chain joins TRBV18 and TRBJ2-2, with 7 bases fitting TRBD1. CDR1 and CDR2 from the germline V gene are KGHSH and LQKENI. CDR3 length equals 15 residues. The junction had 7 bases not matched to a gene; V was cut back by 5 bases and J by 4 bases. The CDR3 DNA sequence: TGTGCCAGCTCATCCACGACAGGGATCACCGGGGAGCTGTTTTTT. This codes for CASSSTTGITGELFF. The full variable domain, rest sourced from reference TRBV18 and TRBJ2-2, is NAGVMQNPRHLVRRRGQEARLRCSPMKGHSHVYWYRQLPEEGLKFMVYLQKENIIDESGMPKERFSAEFPKEGPSILRIQQVVRGDSAAYFCASSSTTGITGELFFGEGSRLTVL.

The rearrangement links TRBV2 to TRBJ1-1; D gene unclear. V lost 3 bases and J 7 bases, leaving 9 bases between the germline ends. The CDR3 has 12 amino acids. Germline V gives CDR1 SNHLY, CDR2 FYNNEI. Here the CDR3 DNA reads TGTGCCAGCAGTGATCGGAGGAGTGAAGCTTTCTTT. Translation: CASSDRRSEAFF.

V and J are TRBV27 and TRBJ1-6, with 12 nucleotides matching TRBD1. The CDR3 length is 18 residues. Looked up from germline, CDR1 is MNHEY and CDR2 is SMNVEV (reference sequence). V shed 4 bases, J shed 0 bases, and the junction held 4 bases outside the gene matches. In DNA form, the CDR3 reads TGTGCCAGCAGTTCAGGGACAGGGGGCGCCTCCTATAATTCACCCCTCCACTTT. Translating it yields CASSSGTGGASYNSPLHF.

The gene calls are TRBV7-9 and TRBJ1-6; TRBD1 matches 12 bases. This CDR3 has 16 residues. Germline CDR1 and CDR2: SEHNR and FQNEAQ (reference sequence). V trimming: 4 bases; J trimming: 9 bases; junction bases outside the gene matches: 7. CDR3 nucleotides: TGTGCCAGCAGCTCGGGACAGGGGGCGCTGGCTTCACCCCTCCACTTT. This gives the protein CASSSGQGALASPLHF. The full variable domain, its missing parts supplied by reference TRBV7-9 and TRBJ1-6, is DTGVSQNPRHKITKRGQNVTFRCDPISEHNRLYWYRQTLGQGPEFLTYFQNEAQLEKSRLLSDRFSAERPKGSFSTLEIQRTEQGDSAMYLCASSSGQGALASPLHFGNGTRLTVT.

This clone has a single count. The V and J genes are TRBV4-2 and TRBJ2-3; D gene unclear. The CDR3 contains 12 residues. Trimming pared 3 bases from V and 10 bases from J, leaving 11 bases between. CDR1 LGHNA and CDR2 YNFKEQ come from the germline V gene. CDR3 DNA sequence: TGTGCCAGCAGCCAGCCCGGTAACCCGCAGTATTTT. Translating gives CASSQPGNPQYF.

This clone has only a few counts. This chain joins TRBV6-5 and TRBJ2-7, with D tentatively TRBD2 (5 bases). Looked up from germline, CDR1 is MNHEY and CDR2 is SVGAGI. The CDR3 runs to 15 residues. With 4 bases removed from V and 2 bases from J, the gap between germline ends came to 15 bases. The CDR3: CASSSRKRSTYEQYF. CDR3 nucleotides: TGTGCCAGCAGTTCCCGGAAGCGGTCAACCTACGAGCAGTACTTC.

This clone has only a few counts. This chain connects TRBV4-2 to TRBJ1-4, with D perhaps matching TRBD1 (5 bases). Trimming left V 5 bases short and J 0 bases short, with 7 bases between. CDR1 and CDR2 (germline): LGHNA, YNFKEQ. The CDR3 is made up of 14 amino acids. The chain's CDR3 is CASSGGATNEKLFF. The DNA of the CDR3 is TGTGCCAGCAGCGGGGGGGCAACTAATGAAAAACTGTTTTTT.

This clone was observed a few times. This chain joins TRBV11-2 and TRBJ2-7, with D maybe TRBD1 (8 bases). Trimming stripped 6 bases from V and 3 bases from J, with 18 bases between. Looked up from germline, CDR1 is SGHAT and CDR2 is FQNNGV. The CDR3 loop spans 15 amino acids. Written as DNA, the CDR3 is TGTGCCAGCAGTCGAAATACAGGGGGGGACTACGAGCAGTACTTC. Its translation: CASSRNTGGDYEQYF. Variable domain in full (rest from reference TRBV11-2 and TRBJ2-7): EAGVAQSPRYKIIEKRQSVAFWCNPISGHATLYWYQQILGQGPKLLIQFQNNGVVDDSQLPKDRFSAERLKGVDSTLKIQPAKLEDSAVYLCASSRNTGGDYEQYFGPGTRLTVT.

The chain carries TRBV7-9 and TRBJ2-5, with unresolved D. Germline V gene data show CDR1 as SEHNR and CDR2 as FQNEAQ (reference sequence). V dropped 10 bases and J dropped 1 base, with 4 bases sitting between them. The CDR3 length is 10 residues. The chain's CDR3 is CATIQETQYF. The CDR3 region has the DNA TGTGCCACTATCCAAGAGACCCAGTACTTC. Based on the CDR3 plus reference TRBV7-9 and TRBJ2-5, the full variable domain is DTGVSQNPRHKITKRGQNVTFRCDPISEHNRLYWYRQTLGQGPEFLTYFQNEAQLEKSRLLSDRFSAERPKGSFSTLEIQRTEQGDSAMYLCATIQETQYFGPGTRLLVL.

The rearrangement joins TRBV6-1 to TRBJ2-1, with 9 bases that match TRBD1. CDR1 is MNHNS, CDR2 SASEGT, per germline. After removal of 2 bases from V and 5 bases from J, the junction contained 4 bases not matched to a gene. The CDR3 is made up of 15 amino acids. The CDR3 protein is CASSERGQGNNEQFF. Written as DNA, the CDR3 is TGTGCCAGCAGTGAACGGGGACAGGGTAACAATGAGCAGTTCTTC.

In this sample, this clone turned up a few times. V usage is TRBV7-2 and J usage is TRBJ2-6, with TRBD2 as a possible D gene (6 bases). This CDR3 contains 17 residues. Trimming cost V 4 bases and J 1 base, with 14 bases left between them. Germline CDR1 SGHTA, CDR2 FQGNSA. This chain's CDR3 is CASSSSYGGSGANVLTF. CDR3 in DNA: TGTGCCAGCAGCTCCTCCTATGGGGGGTCTGGGGCCAACGTCCTGACTTTC.

This clone was detected only a few times. The chain employs TRBV30 and TRBJ1-1, with a possible D match to TRBD1 (6 bases). The CDR3 spans 12 residues. V was pared by 0 bases and J by 10 bases, with 12 bases between. Germline V gene sequence: CDR1 GTSNPN, CDR2 SVGIG (reference sequence). The CDR3 reads CAWSVMGHRAFF. The CDR3 DNA sequence: TGTGCCTGGAGTGTAATGGGACACCGAGCTTTCTTT.

This rearrangement joins TRBV2 to TRBJ2-2; a weak D match, TRBD1 (6 bases). The CDR3 consists of 15 residues. V lost 10 bases, J lost 0 bases, and 15 bases lay in between. Germline-derived CDR1 and CDR2 are SNHLY and FYNNEI. The CDR3: CAILPGHTNTGELFF. As DNA, the CDR3 is TGTGCCATATTGCCGGGACACACGAACACCGGGGAGCTGTTTTTT.

The rearrangement uses TRBV7-9 and TRBJ1-5, with a weak D call TRBD1 (6 bases). The CDR3 is 17 residues long. Between the trimmed V and J ends, which lost 1 base and 0 bases, there was a span of 13 bases. From germline, CDR1 is SEHNR and CDR2 FQNEAQ (reference sequence). The CDR3 reads CASSLEGGRYSNQPQHF. The CDR3 DNA reads as TGTGCCAGCAGCTTAGAGGGGGGGCGATATAGCAATCAGCCCCAGCATTTT.

This clone was recorded a few times. This chain uses TRBV5-6 with TRBJ2-6; the match to TRBD2 covers 8 bases. V lost 4 bases, J lost 4 bases, and 10 bases stayed unmatched. CDR1 SGHDT and CDR2 YYEEEE come from the germline V gene. The CDR3 is made up of 17 amino acids. This chain's CDR3 is CASSGRAGGRGANVLTF. CDR3 sequence (DNA): TGTGCCAGCAGCGGACGGGCGGGAGGAAGAGGGGCCAACGTCCTGACTTTC.